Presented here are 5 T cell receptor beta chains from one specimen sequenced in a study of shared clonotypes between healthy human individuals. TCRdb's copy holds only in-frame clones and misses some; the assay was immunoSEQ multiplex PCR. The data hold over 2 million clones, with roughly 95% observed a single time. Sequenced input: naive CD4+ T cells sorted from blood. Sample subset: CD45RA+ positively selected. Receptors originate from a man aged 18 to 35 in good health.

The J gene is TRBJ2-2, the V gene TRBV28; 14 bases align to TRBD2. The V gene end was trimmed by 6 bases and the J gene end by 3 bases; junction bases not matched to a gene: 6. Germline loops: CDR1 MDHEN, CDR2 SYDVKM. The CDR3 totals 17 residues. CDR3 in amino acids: CASRGTSGSLHTGELFF. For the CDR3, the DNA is TGTGCCAGCAGGGGGACTAGCGGGAGCCTACACACCGGGGAGCTGTTTTTT.

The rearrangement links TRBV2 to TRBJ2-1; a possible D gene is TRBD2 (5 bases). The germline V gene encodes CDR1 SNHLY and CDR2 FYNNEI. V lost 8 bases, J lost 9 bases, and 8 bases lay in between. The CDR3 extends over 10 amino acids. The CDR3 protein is CASSRGEQFF. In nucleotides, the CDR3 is TGTGCCAGCTCCCGGGGTGAGCAGTTCTTC. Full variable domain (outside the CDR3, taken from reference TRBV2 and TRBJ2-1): EPEVTQTPSHQVTQMGQEVILRCVPISNHLYFYWYRQILGQKVEFLVSFYNNEISEKSEIFDDQFSVERPDGSNFTLKIRSTKLEDSAMYFCASSRGEQFFGPGTRLTVL.

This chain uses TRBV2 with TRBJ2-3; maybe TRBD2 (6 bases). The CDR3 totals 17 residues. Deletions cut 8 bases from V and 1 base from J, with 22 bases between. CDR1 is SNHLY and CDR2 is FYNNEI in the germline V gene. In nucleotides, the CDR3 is TGTGCCAGCTCGAACCTCGCGGGGCTAGGGGGCACAGATACGCAGTATTTT. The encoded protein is CASSNLAGLGGTDTQYF.

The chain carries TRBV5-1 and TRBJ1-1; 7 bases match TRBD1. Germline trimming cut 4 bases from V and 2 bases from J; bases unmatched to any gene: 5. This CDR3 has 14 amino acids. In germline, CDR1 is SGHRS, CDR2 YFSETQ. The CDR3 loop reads CASSRQGTNTEAFF. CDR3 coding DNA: TGCGCCAGCAGCAGACAGGGAACTAACACTGAAGCTTTCTTT. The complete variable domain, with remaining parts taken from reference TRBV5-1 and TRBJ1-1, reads KAGVTQTPRYLIKTRGQQVTLSCSPISGHRSVSWYQQTPGQGLQFLFEYFSETQRNKGNFPGRFSGRQFSNSRSEMNVSTLELGDSALYLCASSRQGTNTEAFFGQGTRLTVV.

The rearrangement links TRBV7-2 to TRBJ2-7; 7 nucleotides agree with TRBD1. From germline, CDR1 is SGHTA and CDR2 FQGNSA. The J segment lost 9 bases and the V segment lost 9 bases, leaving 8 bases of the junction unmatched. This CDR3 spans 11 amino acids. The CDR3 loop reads CASGPGQLQYF. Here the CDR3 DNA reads TGTGCCAGTGGACCGGGACAGTTGCAGTACTTC.